Listed below are T cell receptor beta chains from one sample, sequenced in a study of blood T cell repertoires in COVID-19. This table comes from immunoSEQ multiplex PCR, and its TCRdb copy is limited to in-frame clones, with some not included. The table includes under 450,000 clones, 70% to 90% detected once. Sequenced sample: peripheral blood. All receptors derive from a woman between 55 and 75 years old with COVID-19, enrolled during active disease. CDR3s include the opening cysteine and the closing phenylalanine or tryptophan. The D gene is left open where the match is weak. Clone sizes are given selectively: once, few, many, or a class where the clone is expanded.

- | TRBJ1-1 | - | TRBV2 | CASIRQQSTEAFF | TGTGCCAGCATTCGACAGCAGTCCACTGAAGCTTTCTTT
once | TRBJ2-1 | - | TRBV19 | CASNWGGPVGAYNEQFF | TGTGCCAGTAATTGGGGAGGCCCGGTAGGCGCCTACAATGAGCAGTTCTTC
- | TRBJ1-4 | - | TRBV15 | CATSRGVGDEKLFF | TGTGCCACCAGCAGAGGCGTAGGGGATGAAAAACTGTTTTTT
- | TRBJ2-2 | - | TRBV5-1 | CASSLRGGTGELFF | TGCGCCAGCAGCTTGAGGGGAGGCACCGGGGAGCTGTTTTTT
- | TRBJ2-7 | - | TRBV6-2/TRBV6-3 | CASSYAYEQYF | TGTGCCAGCAGTTACGCGTACGAGCAGTACTTC
- | TRBJ1-2 | - | TRBV9 | CASVQSNYGYTF | TGTGCCAGCGTCCAGTCTAACTATGGCTACACCTTC
- | TRBJ1-2 | - | TRBV27 | CASSSRGRYGYTF | TGTGCCAGCAGTTCTCGGGGTCGGTATGGCTACACCTTC
- | TRBJ1-5 | TRBD1 | TRBV15 | CATSTDRGQPQHF | TGTGCCACCAGCACGGACAGGGGTCAGCCCCAGCATTTT
- | TRBJ2-7 | TRBD2 | TRBV10-3 | CATGTSPNQAYF | TGTGCCACCGGGACTAGTCCCAACCAGGCGTACTTC
- | TRBJ1-4 | TRBD1 | TRBV2 | CASSMDRADEKLFF | TGTGCCAGCAGTATGGACAGGGCGGATGAAAAACTGTTTTTT
once | TRBJ2-5 | - | TRBV30 | CAWSVGRIPGETQYF | TGTGCCTGGAGTGTAGGCCGAATACCGGGGGAGACCCAGTACTTC
- | TRBJ2-7 | - | TRBV25-1 | CASGEGHTVYEQYF | TGTGCCAGTGGGGAGGGACACACTGTCTACGAGCAGTACTTC
- | TRBJ1-1 | TRBD1 | TRBV4-3 | CASSQDWTGVPNTEAFF | TGCGCCAGCAGCCAAGATTGGACAGGGGTGCCGAACACTGAAGCTTTCTTT
- | TRBJ2-5 | - | TRBV7-2 | CASTRWASKETQYF | TGTGCCAGCACTCGCTGGGCTAGCAAAGAGACCCAGTACTTC
- | TRBJ1-6 | - | TRBV14 | CASSQDTSVWNSPLHF | TGTGCCAGCAGCCAAGATACTTCGGTTTGGAATTCACCCCTCCACTTT
once | TRBJ1-1 | TRBD1 | TRBV7-9 | CASSTSRDRTAEAFF | TGTGCCAGCAGCACCAGCCGGGACAGGACCGCTGAAGCTTTCTTT
- | TRBJ1-6 | - | TRBV3-1/TRBV3-2 | CASSQDTVNSPLHF | TGTGCCAGCAGCCAGGACACAGTTAATTCACCCCTCCACTTT
- | TRBJ2-5 | - | TRBV5-1 | CASRPAGQETQYF | TGCGCCAGCAGGCCGGCGGGTCAAGAGACCCAGTACTTC
- | TRBJ2-6 | - | TRBV19 | CASSPGSSPSWRANVLTF | TGTGCCAGTAGTCCGGGGAGTAGTCCGAGCTGGAGGGCCAACGTCCTGACTTTC
- | TRBJ2-1 | TRBD1 | TRBV6-5 | CASRAGQGDNEQFF | TGTGCCAGCAGGGCGGGACAGGGGGACAATGAGCAGTTCTTC
- | TRBJ2-1 | - | TRBV19 | CASSIGSSYNEQFF | TGTGCCAGTAGTATAGGCAGCTCCTACAATGAGCAGTTCTTC
many | TRBJ1-2 | TRBD1 | TRBV7-9 | CASSPGQDQGYTF | TGTGCCAGCAGCCCGGGACAGGACCAAGGCTACACCTTC
- | TRBJ1-2 | - | TRBV28 | CARIRGVGYGYTF | TGTGCCCGAATACGGGGGGTTGGCTATGGCTACACCTTC
- | TRBJ2-3 | TRBD2 | TRBV19 | CASSGGAGRDTQYF | TGTGCCAGTAGCGGGGGGGCCGGTCGAGATACGCAGTATTTT
- | TRBJ2-5 | TRBD2 | TRBV6-6 | CATQLASGVRETQYF | TGTGCCACCCAACTGGCTAGCGGGGTTCGGGAGACCCAGTACTTC
- | TRBJ2-7 | TRBD1 | TRBV13 | CASTTGDRREQYF | TGTGCCAGCACAACAGGGGATAGACGGGAGCAGTACTTC
- | TRBJ1-1 | - | TRBV11-1 | CASSFEGNMNTEAFF | TGTGCCAGCAGCTTTGAGGGAAATATGAACACTGAAGCTTTCTTT
- | TRBJ1-1 | - | TRBV6-5 | CASTNFEAFF | TGTGCCAGCACTAACTTTGAAGCTTTCTTT
few | TRBJ2-7 | TRBD2 | TRBV9 | CASSVGGTSAYEQYF | TGTGCCAGCAGCGTAGGGGGGACTAGTGCCTACGAGCAGTACTTC
- | TRBJ1-1 | - | TRBV25-1 | CASSRSVGTKAFF | TGTGCCAGCAGCCGATCGGTGGGGACTAAAGCTTTCTTT
- | TRBJ2-2 | TRBD2 | TRBV10-3 | CAISLAGANTGELFF | TGTGCCATCAGTTTAGCGGGGGCTAACACCGGGGAGCTGTTTTTT
- | TRBJ1-5 | - | TRBV4-1 | CASSQDQRFYSNQPQHF | TGCGCCAGCAGCCAAGATCAGAGGTTTTATAGCAATCAGCCCCAGCATTTT
- | TRBJ2-1 | TRBD2 | TRBV10-3 | CAISEGLAGVNEQFF | TGTGCCATCAGTGAGGGACTAGCAGGCGTCAATGAGCAGTTCTTC
- | TRBJ1-2 | - | TRBV3-1/TRBV3-2 | CASSQGTASYGYTF | TGTGCCAGCAGCCAAGGGACAGCTAGCTATGGCTACACCTTC
- | TRBJ1-1 | - | TRBV6-5 | CASSYPGGTEAFF | TGTGCCAGCAGTTACCCTGGAGGCACTGAAGCTTTCTTT
few | TRBJ2-7 | TRBD1 | TRBV6-5 | CASSSGQGTEQYF | TGTGCCAGCAGTTCCGGACAGGGTACCGAGCAGTACTTC
- | TRBJ2-1 | TRBD2 | TRBV5-1 | CASSSMGLAGTRSYNEQFF | TGCGCCAGCAGCTCGATGGGACTAGCGGGGACACGCTCCTACAATGAGCAGTTCTTC